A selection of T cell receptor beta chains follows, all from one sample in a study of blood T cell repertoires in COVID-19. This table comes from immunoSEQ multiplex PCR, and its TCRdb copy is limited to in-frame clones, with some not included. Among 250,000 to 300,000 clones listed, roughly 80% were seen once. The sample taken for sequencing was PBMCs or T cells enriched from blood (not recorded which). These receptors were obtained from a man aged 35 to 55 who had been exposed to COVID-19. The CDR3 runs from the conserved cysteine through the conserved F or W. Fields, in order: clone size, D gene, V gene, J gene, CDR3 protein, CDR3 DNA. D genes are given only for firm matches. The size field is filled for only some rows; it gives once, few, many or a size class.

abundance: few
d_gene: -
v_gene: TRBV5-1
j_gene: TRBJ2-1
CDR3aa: CASSPRANEQFF
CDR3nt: TGCGCCAGCAGCCCGAGAGCCAACGAGCAGTTCTTC

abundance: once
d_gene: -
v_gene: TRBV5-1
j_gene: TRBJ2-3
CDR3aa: CASSSQGGLGTDTQYF
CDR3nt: TGCGCCAGCAGCTCACAGGGTGGCCTTGGCACAGATACGCAGTATTTT

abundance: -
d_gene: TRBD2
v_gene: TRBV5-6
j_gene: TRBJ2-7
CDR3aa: CASRPSGSSYEQYF
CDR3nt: TGTGCCAGCAGACCGAGCGGGAGCTCCTACGAGCAGTACTTC

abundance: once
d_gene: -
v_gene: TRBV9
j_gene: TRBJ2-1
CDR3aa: CASSVVLSREQFF
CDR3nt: TGTGCCAGCAGCGTAGTACTGAGCCGTGAGCAGTTCTTC

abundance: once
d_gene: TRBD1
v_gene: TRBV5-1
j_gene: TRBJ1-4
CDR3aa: CASSDRPGQGGKLFF
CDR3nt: TGCGCCAGCAGCGACAGACCTGGACAGGGCGGAAAACTGTTTTTT

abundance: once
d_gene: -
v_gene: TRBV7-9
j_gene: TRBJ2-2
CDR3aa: CASSLDRAYTGELFF
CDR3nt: TGTGCCAGCAGCTTAGACAGGGCATACACCGGGGAGCTGTTTTTT

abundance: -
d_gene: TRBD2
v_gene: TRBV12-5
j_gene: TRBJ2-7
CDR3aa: CASGISLGGFYEQYF
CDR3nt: TGTGCTAGTGGCATTTCCCTGGGGGGGTTTTACGAGCAGTACTTC

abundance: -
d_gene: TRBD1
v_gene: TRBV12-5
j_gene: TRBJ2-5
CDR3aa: CASGLVGGTPGQGNVDWETQYF
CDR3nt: TGTGCTAGTGGTTTGGTAGGAGGGACACCGGGACAGGGCAACGTTGATTGGGAGACCCAGTACTTC

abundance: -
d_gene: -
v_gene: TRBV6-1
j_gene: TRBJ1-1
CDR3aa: CASSDRAPGDTEAFF
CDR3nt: TGTGCCAGCAGTGACAGGGCCCCTGGGGACACTGAAGCTTTCTTT

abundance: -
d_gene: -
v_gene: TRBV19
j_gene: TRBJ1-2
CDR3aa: CATLGGTSGGYTF
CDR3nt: TGTGCCACTTTGGGGGGAACCTCTGGTGGCTACACCTTC

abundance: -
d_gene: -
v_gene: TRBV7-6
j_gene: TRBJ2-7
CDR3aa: CASSYGHLYEQYF
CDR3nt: TGTGCCAGCAGCTACGGACACCTCTACGAGCAGTACTTC

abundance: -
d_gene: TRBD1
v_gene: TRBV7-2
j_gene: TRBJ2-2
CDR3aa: CASSARFQGATGELFF
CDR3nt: TGTGCCAGCAGCGCCCGTTTTCAGGGGGCGACCGGGGAGCTGTTTTTT

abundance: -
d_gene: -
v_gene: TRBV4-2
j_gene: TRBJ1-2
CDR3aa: CASSQVDSIHGYTF
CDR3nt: TGTGCCAGCAGCCAAGTCGACAGCATACATGGCTACACCTTC

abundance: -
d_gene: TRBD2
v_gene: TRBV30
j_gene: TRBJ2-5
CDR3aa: CAWSTRRLAGVGQYF
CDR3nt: TGTGCCTGGAGTACCCGGCGACTAGCGGGGGTGGGGCAGTACTTC

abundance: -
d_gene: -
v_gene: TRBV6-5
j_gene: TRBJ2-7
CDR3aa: CASSLHGAYEQYF
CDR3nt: TGTGCCAGCAGTCTACACGGAGCCTACGAGCAGTACTTC

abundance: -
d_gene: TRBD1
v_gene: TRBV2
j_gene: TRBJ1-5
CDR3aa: CASRIRTGGSQPQHF
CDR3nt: TGTGCCAGCAGGATACGGACAGGTGGCTCTCAGCCCCAGCATTTT

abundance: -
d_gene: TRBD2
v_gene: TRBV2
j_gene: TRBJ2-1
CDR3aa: CASSKRGEGSYNEQFF
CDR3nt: TGTGCCAGCAGTAAGCGTGGGGAGGGCTCCTACAATGAGCAGTTCTTC

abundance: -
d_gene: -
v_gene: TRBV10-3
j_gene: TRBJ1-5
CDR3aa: CAIHRDINQPQHF
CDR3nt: TGTGCCATACACCGGGACATCAATCAGCCCCAGCATTTT

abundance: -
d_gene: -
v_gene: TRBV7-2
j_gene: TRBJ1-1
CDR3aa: CASSLRTSSGVAFF
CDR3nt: TGTGCCAGCAGCTTAAGGACCTCGTCAGGGGTAGCTTTCTTT

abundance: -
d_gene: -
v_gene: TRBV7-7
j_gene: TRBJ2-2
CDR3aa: CASSSRSGIGTGELFF
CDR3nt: TGTGCTAGCAGCTCCCGCAGCGGAATTGGAACCGGGGAGCTGTTTTTT

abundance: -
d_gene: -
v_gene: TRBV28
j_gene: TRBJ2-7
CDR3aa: CASSLLFGSSFSSYEQYF
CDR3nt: TGTGCCAGCAGTTTATTGTTCGGGAGCTCCTTTAGCTCCTACGAGCAGTACTTC

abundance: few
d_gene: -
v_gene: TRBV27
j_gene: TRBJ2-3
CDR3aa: CASSLGPGTDTQYF
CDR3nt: TGTGCCAGCAGTTTAGGTCCAGGCACAGATACGCAGTATTTT

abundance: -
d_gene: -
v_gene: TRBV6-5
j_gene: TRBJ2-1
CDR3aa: CASSFGLSLYNEQFF
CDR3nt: TGTGCCAGCAGTTTTGGCTTGTCCTTATACAATGAGCAGTTCTTC

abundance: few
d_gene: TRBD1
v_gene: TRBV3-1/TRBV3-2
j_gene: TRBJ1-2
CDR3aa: CASGGQGANHNYGYTF
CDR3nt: TGTGCCAGCGGGGGACAGGGGGCAAATCATAACTATGGCTACACCTTC

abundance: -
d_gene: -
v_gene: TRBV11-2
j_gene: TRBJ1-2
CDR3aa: CASSLELAYGYTF
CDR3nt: TGTGCCAGCAGCTTAGAGTTGGCCTATGGCTACACCTTC

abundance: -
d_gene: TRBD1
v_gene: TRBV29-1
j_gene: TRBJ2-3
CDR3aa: CSVLDRGYKYF
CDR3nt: TGCAGCGTACTCGACAGGGGATATAAGTATTTT

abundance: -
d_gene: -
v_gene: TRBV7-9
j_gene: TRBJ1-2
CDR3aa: CASSLGGISAAGYTF
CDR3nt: TGTGCCAGCAGCTTAGGAGGGATATCAGCAGCGGGCTACACCTTC

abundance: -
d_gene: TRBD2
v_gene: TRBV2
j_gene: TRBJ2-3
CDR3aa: CASGGGLTTDTQYF
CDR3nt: TGTGCCAGCGGGGGGGGACTGACCACAGATACGCAGTATTTT

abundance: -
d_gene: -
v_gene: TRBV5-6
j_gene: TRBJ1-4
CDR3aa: CASSQPRGREEKLFF
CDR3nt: TGTGCCAGCAGCCAGCCCCGTGGGAGGGAGGAAAAACTGTTTTTT

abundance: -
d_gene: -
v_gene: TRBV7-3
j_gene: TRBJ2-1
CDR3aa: CASSLIGADNEQFF
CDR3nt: TGTGCCAGCAGCTTAATAGGGGCCGACAATGAGCAGTTCTTC

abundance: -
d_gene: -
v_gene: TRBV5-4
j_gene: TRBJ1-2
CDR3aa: CASSLDQGYGYTF
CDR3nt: TGTGCCAGCAGCTTGGATCAGGGCTATGGCTACACCTTC

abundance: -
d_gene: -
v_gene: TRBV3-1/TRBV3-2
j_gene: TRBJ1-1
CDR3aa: CASSQRYAGERGKLEAFF
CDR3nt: TGTGCCAGCAGCCAAAGATACGCAGGCGAGAGGGGGAAGCTCGAAGCTTTCTTT

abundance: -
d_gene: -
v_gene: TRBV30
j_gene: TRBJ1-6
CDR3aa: CAWSVWGTGKPLHF
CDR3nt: TGTGCCTGGAGTGTATGGGGAACGGGGAAACCCCTCCACTTT

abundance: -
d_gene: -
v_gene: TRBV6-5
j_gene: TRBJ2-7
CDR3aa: CASSRGHYEQYF
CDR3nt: TGTGCCAGCAGTCGCGGACACTACGAGCAGTACTTC

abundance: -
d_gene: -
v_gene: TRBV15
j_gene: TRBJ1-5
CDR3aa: CATSRLTAGNQPQHF
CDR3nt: TGTGCCACCAGCCGACTTACTGCTGGGAATCAGCCCCAGCATTTT

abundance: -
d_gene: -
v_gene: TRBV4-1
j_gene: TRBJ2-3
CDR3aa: CASSQGVSGWGTDTQYF
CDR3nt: TGCGCCAGCAGCCAAGGCGTTAGCGGTTGGGGCACAGATACGCAGTATTTT

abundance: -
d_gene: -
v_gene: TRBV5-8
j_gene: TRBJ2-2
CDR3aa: CASSRDTNTGELFF
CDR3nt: TGTGCCAGCAGCCGGGACACGAACACCGGGGAGCTGTTTTTT

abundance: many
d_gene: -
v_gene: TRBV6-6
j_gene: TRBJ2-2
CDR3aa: CASRAGRAPDTGELFF
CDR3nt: TGTGCCAGCAGAGCCGGCAGGGCCCCGGACACCGGGGAGCTGTTTTTT

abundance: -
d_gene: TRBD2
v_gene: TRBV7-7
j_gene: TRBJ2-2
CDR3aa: CASSLYSGRSNTGELFF
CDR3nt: TGTGCTAGCAGCTTATATAGCGGGAGATCGAACACCGGGGAGCTGTTTTTT

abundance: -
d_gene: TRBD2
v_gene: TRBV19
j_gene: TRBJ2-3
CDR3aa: CASSIGSGLRTDTQYF
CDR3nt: TGTGCCAGTAGTATAGGGTCGGGACTACGCACAGATACGCAGTATTTT

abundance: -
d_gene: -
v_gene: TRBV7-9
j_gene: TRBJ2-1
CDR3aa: CASSDGQYNEQFF
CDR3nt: TGTGCCAGCAGCGACGGACAGTACAATGAGCAGTTCTTC